This T cell receptor (beta chain) originates from a study of T cells in Graves' hyperthyroidism and ophthalmopathy. Turning to the study itself: The blood sample was taken at first diagnosis, before treatment began.

What was amplified from RNA transcripts were TCR beta CDR3 regions. First-round RT-PCR with HTBI primers amplified the TCR CDR3 region. One entry per CDR3 protein results from TCRdb running MiXCR on the multiplex PCR reads. In the table there are about 610,000 distinct CDR3 sequences, roughly 15% of which are singletons. Turning to this clonotype: As yet, its antigen is unknown.

V shed 3 bases, J shed 3 bases, and the junction held 5 bases outside the gene matches. The CDR3 contains 15 residues. Germline CDR1 and CDR2: LNHDA and SQIVND (reference sequence). Study-level points and caveats: Expanded thyroid clonotypes (above 0.001) were mostly also found in blood.

A patient was excluded if there was uncontrolled infection, other autoimmune disease, pregnancy or lactation. The source material was blood. The source is a middle-aged woman with Graves' ophthalmopathy. This chain links TRBV19 with TRBJ2-7; 10 bases align to TRBD2. This chain's CDR3 is CASSMPLAGVYEQYF. The CDR3 bases are TGTGCCAGTAGTATGCCTCTAGCGGGGGTCTACGAGCAGTACTTC. The full variable domain, completed using reference TRBV19 and TRBJ2-7, is DGGITQSPKYLFRKEGQNVTLSCEQNLNHDAMYWYRQDPGQGLRLIYYSQIVNDFQKGDIAEGYSVSREKKESFPLTVTSAQKNPTAFYLCASSMPLAGVYEQYFGPGTRLTVT.